The present T cell receptor (beta chain) was sequenced within a study of control samples from healthy donors and cancer patients. The table came from immunoSEQ multiplex PCR; TCRdb's copy has only in-frame clones and leaves some out. The repertoire holds about 160,000 clones, with around 94% as singletons. This TCR was recovered from a man aged 55-75 years with colorectal cancer. The sample was PBMCs.

The CDR3 bases are TGTGCCAGTAGTATAGTCCCGGGGGCAGTCACTGAAGCTTTCTTT. It translates to CASSIVPGAVTEAFF. The chain links TRBV19 to TRBJ1-1, with TRBD1 as a possible D gene (6 bases). V lost 1 base and J 4 bases, leaving 13 bases between the germline ends. This CDR3 has 15 residues. Per the germline V gene, CDR1 is LNHDA and CDR2 is SQIVND (reference sequence).